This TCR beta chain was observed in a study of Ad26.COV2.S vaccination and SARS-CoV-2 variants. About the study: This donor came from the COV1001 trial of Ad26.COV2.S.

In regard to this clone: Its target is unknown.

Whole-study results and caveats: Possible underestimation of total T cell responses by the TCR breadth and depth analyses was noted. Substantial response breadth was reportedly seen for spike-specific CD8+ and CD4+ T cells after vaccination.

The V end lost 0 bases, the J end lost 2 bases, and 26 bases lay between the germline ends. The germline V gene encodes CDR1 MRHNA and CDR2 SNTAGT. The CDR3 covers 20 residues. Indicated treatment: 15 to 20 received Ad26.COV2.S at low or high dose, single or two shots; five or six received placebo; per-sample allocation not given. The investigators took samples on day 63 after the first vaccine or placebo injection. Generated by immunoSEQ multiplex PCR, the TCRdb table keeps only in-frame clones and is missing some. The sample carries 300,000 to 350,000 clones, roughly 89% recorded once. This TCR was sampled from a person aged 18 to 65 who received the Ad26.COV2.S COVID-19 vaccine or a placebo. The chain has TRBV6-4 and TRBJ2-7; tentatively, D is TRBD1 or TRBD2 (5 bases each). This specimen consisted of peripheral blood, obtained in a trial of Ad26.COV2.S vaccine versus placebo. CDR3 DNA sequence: TGTGCCAGCAGTGACTCCCGGGGCCGGTGGGGACCAACCGAGACCTACGAGCAGTACTTC. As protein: CASSDSRGRWGPTETYEQYF.